These 32 T cell receptor beta chains share one sample of origin, sequenced in a study of T cells after yellow fever vaccination. TCRdb used MiXCR to reprocess the 5' RACE reads, holding one entry per CDR3 protein. The sample has about 320,000 distinct CDR3 sequences, around an eighth seen once; the top ten hold more than 3%. The sequences come from CD4+ T cells sorted from PBMCs, collected 15 days after the yellow fever booster vaccination. These receptors originate from a man between 18 and 35 years old who received the YFV17D yellow fever vaccine.

This clonotype came up a few times. The V gene is TRBV20-1, the J gene TRBJ1-4; 7 bases agree with TRBD1. CDR3 length: 13 residues. The germline CDR1 and CDR2 sequences are DFQATT and SNEGSKA (reference sequence). Trimming removed 6 bases from V and 7 bases from J; junction bases left unmatched: 8. The CDR3 nucleotides are TGCAGTGCCTACAGGGGACAGATTGAAAAACTGTTTTTT. It codes for CSAYRGQIEKLFF.

The rearrangement links TRBV6-5 to TRBJ2-5; D might be TRBD1 (6 bases). The length of the CDR3 is 15 residues. The germline V gene encodes CDR1 MNHEY and CDR2 SVGAGI. Between the trimmed V and J ends, which lost 0 bases and 4 bases, there was a span of 12 bases. The CDR3 protein is CASSYSYRELETQYF. The CDR3 region has the DNA TGTGCCAGCAGTTACTCCTACAGGGAACTAGAGACCCAGTACTTC.

Only a few counts were recorded for this clonotype. V usage is TRBV10-3 and J usage is TRBJ1-2; 8 nucleotides line up with TRBD1. Germline lookup yields CDR1 ENHRY and CDR2 SYGVKD. Trimming removed 4 bases from V and 4 bases from J; junction bases left unmatched: 5. CDR3 length: 14 residues. The CDR3 bases are TGTGCCATCAGTGGGACAGGGTCCGGCTATGGCTACACCTTC. This encodes CAISGTGSGYGYTF.

This clonotype has only a few counts. The chain combines TRBV5-1 with TRBJ1-1, with D maybe TRBD1 (5 bases). Trimming removed 7 bases at V and 3 bases at J, with 16 bases between. This CDR3 has 14 amino acids. Looked up from germline, CDR1 is SGHRS and CDR2 is YFSETQ. The CDR3 region is CASSIQGVYTEAFF. The CDR3, as DNA: TGCGCCAGCTCTATACAAGGGGTTTACACTGAAGCTTTCTTT.

This clonotype has a handful of counts. The chain employs TRBV5-1 and TRBJ2-3; 9 positions agree with TRBD1. The CDR3 has 14 residues. Germline V gene lookup returns CDR1 SGHRS and CDR2 YFSETQ. J gave up 4 bases and V 4 bases, and 4 bases lay outside the gene matches. CDR3 sequence reads: CASSDRGVPDTQYF. The DNA for the CDR3 is TGCGCCAGCAGCGACAGGGGGGTACCAGATACGCAGTATTTT.

The chain combines TRBV3-1 with TRBJ1-4; no firm D call. Germline V gene sequence: CDR1 LGHDT, CDR2 YNNKEL (reference sequence). Trimming stripped 3 bases from V and 10 bases from J, with 18 bases between. The CDR3 contains 15 residues. In nucleotides, the CDR3 is TGTGCCAGCAGCCAGGGCCAAACCGGGGTGGGAAAACTGTTTTTT. Translation: CASSQGQTGVGKLFF.

This clonotype was picked up a small number of times. This rearrangement joins TRBV30 to TRBJ1-2, with 8 bases lining up with TRBD1. CDR1 and CDR2 from the germline V gene are GTSNPN and SVGIG (reference sequence). This CDR3 is built from 13 residues. V lost 0 bases to trimming and J lost 4 bases; unmatched junction nucleotides: 1. The CDR3 protein is CAWSVGQGYGYTF. DNA for the CDR3: TGTGCCTGGAGTGTAGGACAGGGCTATGGCTACACCTTC.

The rearrangement joins TRBV20-1 to TRBJ2-1, with D perhaps TRBD2 (6 bases). Germline CDR1 is DFQATT and CDR2 is SNEGSKA (reference sequence). This CDR3 has 15 amino acids. Trimming stripped 5 bases from V and 5 bases from J, with 19 bases between. The CDR3 is CSAFPTVVADNEQFF. DNA for the CDR3: TGCAGTGCTTTCCCGACGGTAGTAGCGGACAATGAGCAGTTCTTC.

In this sample, this clonotype turned up a few times. The DNA of the CDR3 is TGTGCCAGCAGCTTCGCCAGTAGAATGGACTACACCTTC. Its protein is CASSFASRMDYTF. The chain combines TRBV7-2 with TRBJ1-2; no clear D. The CDR3 is 13 amino acids. Germline V gene lookup returns CDR1 SGHTA and CDR2 FQGNSA. The germline V and J ends were trimmed by 3 bases and 10 bases, with 15 bases remaining between them.

This chain joins TRBV2 and TRBJ2-3; TRBD1 aligns across 7 bases. Germline CDR1 reads SNHLY; CDR2 reads FYNNEI. The CDR3 is made up of 17 amino acids. Trimming at V came to 6 bases and at J to 6 bases, leaving 18 bases not matched to a gene. CDR3 bases: TGTGCCAGCAGATCTCGACAGGGTTACGGAATGTCGGATACGCAGTATTTT. It encodes CASRSRQGYGMSDTQYF.

This clonotype has ten or more counts. The V and J genes are TRBV12-3 or TRBV12-4 and TRBJ1-1; no firm D call. There are 15 residues in the CDR3. The V and J ends lost 7 bases and 1 base respectively, with 16 bases between them. The CDR3 region has the DNA TGTGCCAGCACCCCCGTCCGAAGGGCGAACACTGAAGCTTTCTTT. Its protein product is CASTPVRRANTEAFF.

The chain joins TRBV20-1 to TRBJ2-3; D gene unclear. Germline V gives CDR1 DFQATT, CDR2 SNEGSKA (reference sequence). CDR3 length: 14 amino acids. Trimming cost V 0 bases and J 0 bases, with 7 bases left between them. The CDR3 nucleotides read TGCAGTGCTAGAGACCCGTTAAGCACAGATACGCAGTATTTT. Its protein is CSARDPLSTDTQYF.

A few counts support this clonotype. The chain is built from TRBV18 and TRBJ2-6; D is possibly TRBD1 (5 bases). The germline gives CDR1 KGHSH, CDR2 LQKENI. V was trimmed by 0 bases and J by 0 bases, leaving 12 bases between them. The CDR3 has 18 amino acids. This CDR3 reads CASSPPGHIYSGANVLTF. CDR3 DNA: TGTGCCAGCTCACCACCCGGACACATATACTCTGGGGCCAACGTCCTGACTTTC. The full variable domain, its missing parts supplied by reference TRBV18 and TRBJ2-6, is NAGVMQNPRHLVRRRGQEARLRCSPMKGHSHVYWYRQLPEEGLKFMVYLQKENIIDESGMPKERFSAEFPKEGPSILRIQQVVRGDSAAYFCASSPPGHIYSGANVLTFGAGSRLTVL.

This clonotype was seen more than once but under ten times. The CDR3 spells CASSLWIDTEAFF. The CDR3 DNA sequence: TGCGCCAGCAGCTTGTGGATAGACACTGAAGCTTTCTTT. The rearrangement joins TRBV5-1 to TRBJ1-1; D is undetermined. Trimming shortened V by 1 base and J by 3 bases, and 7 bases separated the two germline ends. CDR3 size: 13 residues. Germline CDR1 and CDR2: SGHRS and YFSETQ.

This clonotype was found a few times. The chain joins TRBV29-1 to TRBJ2-5; 12 bases align to TRBD2. The J segment lost 2 bases and the V segment lost 7 bases, leaving 8 bases of the junction unmatched. This CDR3 has 15 residues. The germline CDR1 and CDR2 sequences are SQVTM and ANQGSEA. CDR3 residues: CSAELAGGPQETQYF. In nucleotides, the CDR3 is TGCAGCGCCGAACTAGCGGGGGGACCTCAAGAGACCCAGTACTTC.

The chain joins TRBV5-4 to TRBJ2-5, with 12 nucleotides matching TRBD2. CDR3 length: 15 residues. Germline V gene data show CDR1 as SGHNT and CDR2 as YYREEE (reference sequence). Germline trimming cut 2 bases from V and 3 bases from J; bases unmatched to any gene: 2. Here the CDR3 reads CASSFRLAGEETQYF. CDR3 DNA: TGTGCCAGCAGCTTTAGACTAGCGGGGGAAGAGACCCAGTACTTC.

The chain combines TRBV7-9 with TRBJ1-2, with TRBD1 as a possible D gene (6 bases). Deletions cut 0 bases from V and 4 bases from J, with 9 bases between. Germline-derived CDR1 and CDR2 are SEHNR and FQNEAQ (reference sequence). The CDR3 loop spans 14 amino acids. The CDR3 region is CASSLAQGFYGYTF. DNA for the CDR3: TGTGCCAGCAGCTTAGCTCAGGGGTTCTATGGCTACACCTTC.

V and J are TRBV28 and TRBJ2-7; possible D gene TRBD1, 6 bases. CDR1 is MDHEN and CDR2 is SYDVKM in the germline V gene. This CDR3 is 15 amino acids long. Between the trimmed V and J ends, which lost 4 bases and 6 bases, there was a span of 19 bases. CDR3 sequence reads: CASSSPTRTAGEQYF. The CDR3 coding sequence is TGTGCCAGCAGTTCCCCAACCCGGACAGCCGGCGAGCAGTACTTC.

This chain links TRBV20-1 with TRBJ1-4, with TRBD1 matching over 9 bases. This CDR3 comprises 13 residues. Losses at the gene ends were 4 bases for V and 8 bases for J; bases not matched to a gene: 5. In germline, CDR1 is DFQATT, CDR2 SNEGSKA (reference sequence). The CDR3 DNA is TGCAGTGCTACATACAGGGGGCGCGAAAAACTGTTTTTT. It specifies CSATYRGREKLFF.

The chain employs TRBV28 and TRBJ1-5; D is ambiguous. V shed 5 bases and J shed 6 bases, with 20 bases lying between them. The germline gives CDR1 MDHEN, CDR2 SYDVKM. The CDR3 spans 16 residues. CDR3 coding DNA: TGTGCCAGCAGTCCCCTTGATAGAGCCTTTAGTCAGCCCCAGCATTTT. Protein product: CASSPLDRAFSQPQHF.

The sample holds many counts of this clonotype. The chain combines TRBV2 with TRBJ1-1, with D tentatively TRBD1 (5 bases). With 7 bases removed from V and 0 bases from J, the gap between germline ends came to 12 bases. Germline assignment: CDR1 SNHLY and CDR2 FYNNEI. This CDR3 contains 14 residues. CDR3 DNA sequence: TGTGCCAGCAAAATCGACAGATTGAACACTGAAGCTTTCTTT. Its protein product is CASKIDRLNTEAFF.

This rearrangement joins TRBV4-3 to TRBJ1-1; D not resolved. This CDR3 contains 15 residues. V dropped 8 bases and J dropped 0 bases, with 16 bases sitting between them. Germline CDR1 is LGHNA and CDR2 is YSLEER. The CDR3 region is CASVREWGLNTEAFF. The CDR3 nucleotides read TGCGCCAGCGTAAGAGAGTGGGGTTTGAACACTGAAGCTTTCTTT.

This clonotype showed up just a few times. The V and J genes are TRBV18 and TRBJ2-3; 10 bases fit TRBD2. CDR1 is KGHSH and CDR2 is LQKENI in the germline V gene. The J segment lost 1 base and the V segment lost 3 bases, leaving 10 bases of the junction unmatched. The CDR3 is 18 residues long. CDR3 in amino acids: CASSPDTYLAGGTDTQYF. In DNA, the CDR3 is TGTGCCAGCTCACCTGATACCTACCTAGCGGGGGGCACAGATACGCAGTATTTT. Full variable domain (missing parts from reference TRBV18 and TRBJ2-3): NAGVMQNPRHLVRRRGQEARLRCSPMKGHSHVYWYRQLPEEGLKFMVYLQKENIIDESGMPKERFSAEFPKEGPSILRIQQVVRGDSAAYFCASSPDTYLAGGTDTQYFGPGTRLTVL.

J is TRBJ1-1 and V is TRBV28, with unresolved D. The CDR3 spans 12 residues. Germline CDR1 reads MDHEN; CDR2 reads SYDVKM. Trimming took 4 bases from V and 7 from J, leaving 10 bases between them. CDR3 region: CASSSRILEAFF. The CDR3 bases are TGTGCCAGCAGTTCCCGGATCCTTGAAGCTTTCTTT.

This chain's CDR3 is CASSLTGEGRYGYTF. DNA for the CDR3: TGTGCCAGCAGCCTCACAGGGGAGGGAAGATATGGCTACACCTTC. V gene TRBV7-9 combines with J gene TRBJ1-2; 7 nucleotides line up with TRBD1. V gave up 5 bases and J gave up 5 bases; unmatched junction bases: 11. CDR3 size: 15 residues. Germline V lookup: CDR1 SEHNR, CDR2 FQNEAQ (reference sequence).

This clonotype was found a few times. The gene calls are TRBV7-2 and TRBJ2-7; TRBD1 is a possible D gene (6 bases). V gave up 6 bases and J gave up 4 bases, with 13 bases separating them. Germline V CDR1 and CDR2: SGHTA, FQGNSA. The CDR3 has 13 amino acids. The CDR3, as DNA: TGTGCCAGCAGTCAAGCCAGGGGTTACGAGCAGTACGTC. It encodes CASSQARGYEQYV.

The V call is TRBV6-6, the J call TRBJ2-7; 8 nucleotides match TRBD1. Germline lookup yields CDR1 MNHNY and CDR2 SVGAGI (reference sequence). This CDR3 is 13 amino acids long. With 5 bases clipped from V and 6 bases from J, the junction kept 6 bases outside the gene matches. The CDR3 DNA reads TGTGCCAGCAGTGTGACAGGGGTAGGCGAGCAGTACTTC. Protein product: CASSVTGVGEQYF.

In this sample, this clonotype turned up a few times. V and J are TRBV9 and TRBJ2-3; 12 bases align to TRBD2. CDR3 length equals 17 residues. The ends lost 0 bases at V and 4 bases at J; junction bases unmatched: 6. CDR1 is SGDLS, CDR2 YYNGEE, per germline. The DNA for the CDR3 is TGTGCCAGCAGCGTAGCCCTAGCGGGGGGGGCGGCAGATACGCAGTATTTT. It translates to CASSVALAGGAADTQYF.

This clonotype was counted ten times or more. This chain uses TRBV5-1 with TRBJ2-1; possible D gene TRBD2, 6 bases. V lost 2 bases to trimming and J lost 2 bases, with 14 bases between them. Germline CDR1 and CDR2: SGHRS and YFSETQ. The CDR3 sequence is 16 residues long. CDR3: CASSFQEGGAYNEQFF. CDR3 DNA sequence: TGCGCCAGCAGCTTTCAGGAGGGTGGGGCCTACAATGAGCAGTTCTTC.

This clonotype was observed a handful of times. This rearrangement joins TRBV11-2 to TRBJ2-1, with TRBD1 as a possible D gene (6 bases). Deletions cut 4 bases from V and 0 bases from J, with 13 bases between. The CDR3 runs 16 residues. The germline V gene encodes CDR1 SGHAT and CDR2 FQNNGV. The CDR3 nucleotides are TGTGCCAGCAGCTCCCCCAGGGGAAGCTCCTACAATGAGCAGTTCTTC. Translated: CASSSPRGSSYNEQFF. The complete variable domain, with remaining parts taken from reference TRBV11-2 and TRBJ2-1, reads EAGVAQSPRYKIIEKRQSVAFWCNPISGHATLYWYQQILGQGPKLLIQFQNNGVVDDSQLPKDRFSAERLKGVDSTLKIQPAKLEDSAVYLCASSSPRGSSYNEQFFGPGTRLTVL.

This clonotype was counted only a few times. The rearrangement links TRBV6-2 or TRBV6-3 to TRBJ1-2; the D gene is possibly TRBD1 (5 bases). Germline V gene lookup returns CDR1 MNHEY and CDR2 SVGEGT. This CDR3 contains 13 residues. CDR3 sequence: CVTTGGFNYGYTF. CDR3 DNA sequence: TGTGTCACCACGGGGGGATTTAACTATGGCTACACCTTC.

This clonotype has at least ten counts. The chain joins TRBV6-5 to TRBJ1-1; D is possibly TRBD1 (5 bases). The germline gives CDR1 MNHEY, CDR2 SVGAGI. CDR3 size: 13 residues. The V and J ends lost 2 bases and 3 bases respectively, with 7 bases between them. CDR3 loop: CASSYDSHTEAFF. CDR3 coding DNA: TGTGCCAGCAGTTACGACAGTCACACTGAAGCTTTCTTT.